The clone carrying this T cell receptor (beta chain) occurred a few times. Its antigen is not known. The sample is drawn from a study of response to subunit inactivated influenza vaccine. MiXCR, applied by TCRdb to the RT-PCR reads, yields one record per CDR3 protein. The top ten hold approximately 10% of the sample, which has 530,000 or so distinct CDR3 sequences, about 12% seen once. Study-wide findings and caveats: Every seasonal influenza vaccination brings in few new T cells, the authors suggested.

The sample in question was PBMCs from blood, obtained on the day of vaccination. The receptor's source is a middle-aged man who received an inactivated influenza vaccine.

The CDR3 spells CAISTLTGGNLTPYEQYF. CDR3 bases: TGTGCCATCAGCACCCTTACGGGGGGCAACCTTACACCCTACGAGCAGTACTTC. The chain links TRBV10-3 to TRBJ2-7, with D possibly TRBD2 on 7 matching bases. Trimming removed 6 bases at V and 2 bases at J, with 26 bases between. Looked up from germline, CDR1 is ENHRY and CDR2 is SYGVKD. CDR3 length equals 18 residues.